These 25 T cell receptor beta chains originate from one sample sequenced in a study of blood T cell repertoires in COVID-19. Some clones are missing from TCRdb's copy, which holds only in-frame ones; the method was immunoSEQ multiplex PCR. The sample has about 220,000 clones; roughly 80% are singletons. Sample: peripheral blood. The receptor set was obtained from a human donor in a cohort sampled during active COVID-19.

The J gene is TRBJ2-1, the V gene TRBV28; 9 bases align to TRBD2. V lost 3 bases and J lost 4; bases outside the gene matches: 4. This CDR3 contains 15 residues. CDR1 is MDHEN, CDR2 SYDVKM, per germline. The CDR3 reads CASSLGTSGYNEQFF. The CDR3 coding sequence is TGTGCCAGCAGTTTGGGTACTAGCGGGTACAATGAGCAGTTCTTC. Combining the CDR3 with reference TRBV28 and TRBJ2-1 gives the whole variable domain DVKVTQSSRYLVKRTGEKVFLECVQDMDHENMFWYRQDPGLGLRLIYFSYDVKMKEKGDIPEGYSVSREKKERFSLILESASTNQTSMYLCASSLGTSGYNEQFFGPGTRLTVL.

This clone has more than one count but fewer than ten. This chain links TRBV2 with TRBJ1-5; 9 bases are shared with TRBD1. Per the germline V gene, CDR1 is SNHLY and CDR2 is FYNNEI. V lost 6 bases to trimming and J lost 5 bases; unmatched junction nucleotides: 5. The CDR3 runs to 14 residues. CDR3 sequence (DNA): TGTGCCAGCAGGATGGACAGGGGATATCAGCCCCAGCATTTT. This sequence encodes CASRMDRGYQPQHF.

The V and J genes are TRBV19 and TRBJ2-6; 7 bases map to TRBD1. Germline values: CDR1 LNHDA, CDR2 SQIVND (reference sequence). This CDR3 region has 14 residues. After removal of 10 bases from V and 2 bases from J, the junction contained 5 bases not matched to a gene. DNA of the CDR3: TGTGCCACGTCGACAGGGCCTGGGGCCAACGTCCTGACTTTC. Translated: CATSTGPGANVLTF.

V is TRBV18 and J is TRBJ2-2, with D unresolved. Germline V gene lookup returns CDR1 KGHSH and CDR2 LQKENI. The CDR3 totals 16 residues. Trimming left V 4 bases short and J 0 bases short, with 12 bases between. As DNA, the CDR3 is TGTGCCAGCTCACAGGCTTCGGGTTCGAACACCGGGGAGCTGTTTTTT. The encoded protein is CASSQASGSNTGELFF.

The chain employs TRBV28 and TRBJ1-4, with unresolved D. The CDR3 sequence is 12 residues long. Germline assignment: CDR1 MDHEN and CDR2 SYDVKM. Trimming removed 4 bases at V and 6 bases at J, with 6 bases between. CDR3 DNA: TGTGCCAGCAGTTCTACTTATGAAAAACTGTTTTTT. Protein product: CASSSTYEKLFF.

This chain joins TRBV7-3 and TRBJ2-3, with TRBD2 matching over 15 bases. The CDR3 has 21 amino acids. Germline-derived CDR1 and CDR2 are SGHTA and FQGTGA. Trimming at V came to 5 bases and at J to 2 bases, leaving 17 bases not matched to a gene. CDR3 region: CASSAPGLAGGAVLSTDTQYF. CDR3 sequence (DNA): TGTGCCAGCAGCGCGCCGGGACTAGCGGGAGGAGCAGTATTATCCACAGATACGCAGTATTTT.

The V and J genes are TRBV18 and TRBJ2-7, with TRBD2 as a possible D gene (6 bases). This CDR3 is built from 13 residues. The V end lost 6 bases, the J end lost 2 bases, and 11 bases lay between the germline ends. The germline CDR1 and CDR2 sequences are KGHSH and LQKENI. The CDR3 bases are TGTGCCAGCTCGAGACAGCGGGCCTACGAGCAGTACTTC. This codes for CASSRQRAYEQYF.

The V call is TRBV27, the J call TRBJ2-7, with 7 bases lining up with TRBD1. The trim removed 3 bases at V and 2 bases at J, leaving 7 bases unmatched. The CDR3 is 15 amino acids. Germline V gene sequence: CDR1 MNHEY, CDR2 SMNVEV (reference sequence). The CDR3 sequence is CASSFLPDRTYEQYF. In DNA, the CDR3 is TGTGCCAGCAGTTTTCTTCCGGACAGGACCTACGAGCAGTACTTC.

This clone was seen once. The chain couples TRBV15 to TRBJ2-1; TRBD2 matches 10 bases. V was clipped by 2 bases and J by 0 bases; unmatched bases: 4. The CDR3 length is 17 residues. Germline values: CDR1 LNHNV, CDR2 YYDKDF (reference sequence). The CDR3 DNA reads as TGTGCCACCAGCAGATCCGGACTAGCGGTCTCCTACAATGAGCAGTTCTTC. It codes for CATSRSGLAVSYNEQFF.

This clone showed up just a few times. This chain connects TRBV6-6 to TRBJ2-7, with TRBD1 matching over 9 bases. This CDR3 is built from 15 residues. With V trimmed by 2 bases and J by 6 bases, 8 bases remained unmatched. CDR1 is MNHNY, CDR2 SVGAGI, per germline (reference sequence). CDR3 in amino acids: CASSYQGQGVREQYF. The CDR3 DNA sequence: TGTGCCAGCAGTTACCAGGGACAGGGTGTGCGCGAGCAGTACTTC.

This chain uses TRBV21-1 with TRBJ2-7; the table's TRBD2 call for D was not verified on the DNA. TRBV21-1 is annotated as a pseudogene. CDR3 length: 15 amino acids. Here the CDR3 reads CASSKGSWSSYEQYF. The CDR3 DNA reads TGTGCCAGCAGCAAAGGATCGTGGAGCTCCTACGAGCAGTACTTC.

The chain joins TRBV24-1 to TRBJ2-2; 9 bases map to TRBD1. The CDR3 has 16 amino acids. Germline-derived CDR1 and CDR2 are KGHDR and SFDVKD. The V segment lost 2 bases and the J segment 4 bases; nucleotides outside the gene matches: 4. CDR3 coding DNA: TGTGCCACCAGTGATTCCGGGACAGGGCGCACCGGGGAGCTGTTTTTT. Translation gives CATSDSGTGRTGELFF.

This clone turned up a few times. The chain joins TRBV27 to TRBJ2-3; 9 nucleotides align to TRBD2. The J segment lost 1 base and the V segment lost 5 bases, leaving 4 bases of the junction unmatched. This CDR3 region has 15 residues. Germline V CDR1 and CDR2: MNHEY, SMNVEV (reference sequence). DNA of the CDR3: TGTGCCAGCAGTCCGGGGACTAGCCGCACAGATACGCAGTATTTT. The encoded protein is CASSPGTSRTDTQYF.

This clone was counted a few times. The rearrangement links TRBV20-1 to TRBJ1-2; D remains unclear. Germline V lookup: CDR1 DFQATT, CDR2 SNEGSKA (reference sequence). This CDR3 spans 9 amino acids. The V end was cut by 6 bases, the J end by 8 bases, with 7 bases between. CDR3 loop: CSAHGGYTF. CDR3 bases: TGCAGTGCCCACGGGGGCTACACCTTC.

The V and J genes are TRBV30 and TRBJ2-1, with D possibly TRBD1 on 5 matching bases. Trimming took off 5 bases at V and 7 bases at J, with 12 bases between the two ends. Germline values: CDR1 GTSNPN, CDR2 SVGIG (reference sequence). The CDR3 loop spans 12 amino acids. CDR3 in amino acids: CAWLGLGNEQFF. CDR3 sequence (DNA): TGTGCCTGGTTGGGGCTAGGAAATGAGCAGTTCTTC.

This clone came up a few times. The chain recombines TRBV30 with TRBJ1-2; tentative D call: TRBD1 (6 bases). The CDR3 contains 14 residues. Trimming shortened V by 4 bases and J by 8 bases, and 20 bases separated the two germline ends. Germline CDR1 and CDR2: GTSNPN and SVGIG (reference sequence). The CDR3 nucleotides read TGTGCCTGGAAAAGAACGATCGGGACAAGAGGCTACACCTTC. It encodes CAWKRTIGTRGYTF.

The chain combines TRBV7-9 with TRBJ2-5; perhaps TRBD2 as D (5 bases). The CDR3 has 15 amino acids. V gave up 4 bases and J gave up 4 bases, with 16 bases separating them. The germline V gene has CDR1 SEHNR and CDR2 FQNEAQ (reference sequence). Here the CDR3 DNA reads TGTGCCAGCAGCTCAGTAGGACTTTCAAGAGAGACCCAGTACTTC. Encoded protein: CASSSVGLSRETQYF.

This sequence joins TRBV15 and TRBJ1-3; no clear D. V was pared by 0 bases and J by 0 bases, with 6 bases between. This CDR3 has 15 amino acids. The germline CDR1 and CDR2 sequences are LNHNV and YYDKDF (reference sequence). CDR3 residues: CATSRDILSGNTIYF. CDR3 sequence (DNA): TGTGCCACCAGCAGAGATATACTCTCTGGAAACACCATATATTTT.

The chain uses TRBV4-2 and TRBJ2-7; no reliable D call. This CDR3 has 15 amino acids. The V gene lost 0 bases and the J gene lost 2 bases, with 11 bases spanning the gap. Germline V gene lookup returns CDR1 LGHNA and CDR2 YNFKEQ. CDR3 sequence (DNA): TGTGCCAGCAGCCAAGATTTGGCGGTGACCTACGAGCAGTACTTC. Amino acid sequence: CASSQDLAVTYEQYF.

The table lists this clone with a few counts. The chain couples TRBV6-1 to TRBJ2-7, with TRBD1 matching 9 bases. Germline values: CDR1 MNHNS, CDR2 SASEGT. Unmatched junction bases numbered 11, after V lost 2 bases and J lost 0 bases. CDR3 length equals 18 residues. The CDR3 reads CASSEFIRTGVLSYEQYF. The DNA for the CDR3 is TGTGCCAGCAGTGAATTTATTAGGACAGGGGTTCTCTCCTACGAGCAGTACTTC.

The rearrangement uses TRBV30 and TRBJ1-5; TRBD1 matches 9 bases. Germline V gives CDR1 GTSNPN, CDR2 SVGIG (reference sequence). V trimming: 2 bases; J trimming: 2 bases; junction bases outside the gene matches: 7. The CDR3 sequence is 16 residues long. In nucleotides, the CDR3 is TGTGCCTGGAGTTCAGGACAGGGGACGGGCAATCAGCCCCAGCATTTT. This encodes CAWSSGQGTGNQPQHF. Filled out from reference TRBV30 and TRBJ1-5, the complete variable domain reads SQTIHQWPATLVQPVGSPLSLECTVEGTSNPNLYWYRQAAGRGLQLLFYSVGIGQISSEVPQNLSASRPQDRQFILSSKKLLLSDSGFYLCAWSSGQGTGNQPQHFGDGTRLSIL.

This clone was counted a few times. CDR3 region: CASHEGGGKETQYF. DNA for the CDR3: TGTGCCAGCCATGAAGGGGGAGGGAAAGAGACCCAGTACTTC. The genes are TRBV2 and TRBJ2-5, with D perhaps matching TRBD2 (7 bases). V was cut by 8 bases and J by 3 bases, with 16 bases left in between. Germline V gives CDR1 SNHLY, CDR2 FYNNEI. The length of the CDR3 is 14 residues.

This clone was found a few times. This same CDR3 is encoded by further DNA sequences in the sample. The CDR3 loop reads CASSTDRSSYEQYF. In DNA, the CDR3 is TGTGCCAGCAGCACGGACAGGAGCTCCTACGAGCAGTACTTC. The chain links TRBV11-2 to TRBJ2-7, with 7 bases that match TRBD1. The J segment lost 0 bases and the V segment lost 5 bases, leaving 4 bases of the junction unmatched. The CDR3 has 14 amino acids. Germline CDR1 and CDR2: SGHAT and FQNNGV.

This clone came up once. The chain combines TRBV11-3 with TRBJ2-7; D might be TRBD2 (6 bases). Trimming cost V 3 bases and J 4 bases, with 16 bases left between them. Germline loops: CDR1 SGHNT, CDR2 YENEEA. This CDR3 region has 15 residues. The CDR3 bases are TGTGCCAGCAGCTTTTCAGGGAGGACTGGATACGAGCAGTACTTC. It translates to CASSFSGRTGYEQYF.

The chain uses TRBV7-3 and TRBJ2-6; D gene uncertain. V lost 5 bases and J 1 base, leaving 9 bases between the germline ends. The CDR3 contains 15 residues. Germline lookup yields CDR1 SGHTA and CDR2 FQGTGA. The CDR3, as DNA: TGTGCCAGCAGCCCCAAGCGTTCTGGGGCCAACGTCCTGACTTTC. This sequence encodes CASSPKRSGANVLTF.